These T cell receptor beta chains were read from a single sample in a study of blood T cell repertoires in COVID-19. Sequencing was performed with immunoSEQ multiplex PCR; in TCRdb, only in-frame clones are kept and a portion is missing. Among nearly 300,000 clones listed, nearly 90% were seen once. Material for sequencing was PBMCs or T cells enriched from blood (not recorded which). These receptors all stem from a woman aged 45-65 years who had been exposed to COVID-19. Each CDR3 is given with its conserved first and last residue. D genes are given only for firm matches. Expanded clones are given a class, and other clones once, few, many or no size at all.

v_gene,abundance,j_gene,len,d_gene,CDR3nt,CDR3aa
TRBV28,NA,TRBJ1-3,16,NA,TGTGCCAGCAGTCCTCGCGGGCCCATCGGTGGAAACACCATATATTTT,CASSPRGPIGGNTIYF
TRBV7-6,NA,TRBJ1-5,15,TRBD1,TGTGCCAGCAGCTTAGGGACAGGGGGGAATCAGCCCCAGCATTTT,CASSLGTGGNQPQHF
TRBV4-2,NA,TRBJ1-2,17,NA,TGTGCCAGCAGCCAAGAATACATGGACAGATATAACTATGGCTACACCTTC,CASSQEYMDRYNYGYTF
TRBV7-2,NA,TRBJ2-1,15,NA,TGTGCCAGCAGCTTAGCTGGGGGCACCTACAATGAGCAGTTCTTC,CASSLAGGTYNEQFF
TRBV29-1,NA,TRBJ2-3,15,NA,TGCAGCGTTGAGGGGGCAGGGGCATGGGCAGATACGCAGTATTTT,CSVEGAGAWADTQYF
TRBV19,NA,TRBJ2-5,11,NA,TGTGCCAGTAGTACAGGAAAGACCCAGTACTTC,CASSTGKTQYF
TRBV30,NA,TRBJ1-4,14,TRBD1,TGTGCCTGGCAAGACAGGGGGCGCACTGAAAAACTGTTTTTT,CAWQDRGRTEKLFF
TRBV9,NA,TRBJ1-2,13,NA,TGTGCCAGCAGCGTACGTCCAGCGTACGACTACACCTTC,CASSVRPAYDYTF
TRBV18,once,TRBJ1-2,13,NA,TGTGCCAGCTCACCACGTGAGGACTATGGCTACACCTTC,CASSPREDYGYTF
TRBV6-1,NA,TRBJ2-5,14,NA,TGTGCCAGCAGTGAACCCAGGGCTAGGGAGACCCAGTACTTC,CASSEPRARETQYF
TRBV28,NA,TRBJ2-3,17,TRBD2,TGTGCCAGCAGCCCCCCCCGGCGGGGGGGTCGGGCAGATACGCAGTATTTT,CASSPPRRGGRADTQYF
TRBV6-5,NA,TRBJ2-5,14,NA,TGTGCCAGCAGTACCAGCCCGGTGAGGGAGACCCAGTACTTC,CASSTSPVRETQYF
TRBV5-5,NA,TRBJ1-1,13,NA,TGTGCCAGCAGCTTTACAGGGAGAACTGAAGCTTTCTTT,CASSFTGRTEAFF
TRBV6-5,NA,TRBJ1-4,15,TRBD1,TGTGCCAGCAAGAGACAGGGCGCAACTAATGAAAAACTGTTTTTT,CASKRQGATNEKLFF
TRBV6-4,NA,TRBJ2-7,13,NA,TGTGCCAGCAGTCGGGACATGTTCGCCGAGCAGTACTTC,CASSRDMFAEQYF
TRBV12-3/TRBV12-4,NA,TRBJ1-1,13,NA,TGTGCCAGCAGTTTATCAGAGAACACTGAAGCTTTCTTT,CASSLSENTEAFF
TRBV11-3,many,TRBJ1-5,15,NA,TGTGCCAGCAGCTTAGATCTGTTAGGGGTCCAGCCCCAGCATTTT,CASSLDLLGVQPQHF
TRBV10-3,NA,TRBJ1-2,16,NA,TGTGCCATCAGATATGGCGTCAGCGGAGCTCTCGATGGCTACACCTTC,CAIRYGVSGALDGYTF
TRBV28,NA,TRBJ1-2,13,TRBD1,TGTGCCAGCAGTTCCGGACAGGGTTCTGGCTACACCTTC,CASSSGQGSGYTF
TRBV6-5,NA,TRBJ2-2,15,NA,TGTGCCAGCAGTTACCGCCAGGTTTGGACCGGGGAGCTGTTTTTT,CASSYRQVWTGELFF
TRBV28,NA,TRBJ1-5,13,TRBD1,TGTGCCAGCACCAGGGGGGCAGGCCAGCCCCAGCATTTT,CASTRGAGQPQHF
TRBV3-1/TRBV3-2,NA,TRBJ1-5,14,TRBD1,TGTGCCAGCAGCCCCGACAGGGGAAATCAGCCCCAGCATTTT,CASSPDRGNQPQHF
TRBV11-2,once,TRBJ1-4,15,NA,TGTGCCAGCAGCCCAATTGGGGGGACGAATGAAAAACTGTTTTTT,CASSPIGGTNEKLFF
TRBV4-2,NA,TRBJ2-2,18,TRBD2,TGTGCCAGCAGCCAAGATGTAGGGACTAGCGTAAACACCGGGGAGCTGTTTTTT,CASSQDVGTSVNTGELFF
TRBV5-1,few,TRBJ2-2,15,NA,TGCGCCAGCAGCTTGGTAGCGGCGAACACCGGGGAGCTGTTTTTT,CASSLVAANTGELFF
TRBV3-1/TRBV3-2,NA,TRBJ1-2,16,NA,TGTGCCAGCAGCCAACGGAATACAGGGCCTATCTATGGCTACACCTTC,CASSQRNTGPIYGYTF
TRBV10-2,NA,TRBJ1-5,13,NA,TGCGCCAGCAGTGAGTGGGGGGAACAGCCCCAGCATTTT,CASSEWGEQPQHF
TRBV15,NA,TRBJ2-3,21,TRBD2,TGTGCCACCAGCAGAGATTGCATTCGGGTACAAGCGGGGGGGCACACAGATACGCAGTATTTT,CATSRDCIRVQAGGHTDTQYF
TRBV27,NA,TRBJ2-7,13,NA,TGTGCCAGCAGTTTAACTAGGGATTACGAGCAGTACTTC,CASSLTRDYEQYF
TRBV6-5,NA,TRBJ2-3,12,TRBD2,TGTGCCAGCGGGACTAGCGGGCGTACGCAGTATTTT,CASGTSGRTQYF
TRBV6-5,NA,TRBJ2-7,13,NA,TGTGCCAGCAGGGCCCCGGGGATATACGAGCAGTACTTC,CASRAPGIYEQYF
TRBV5-1,NA,TRBJ1-4,13,NA,TGCGCCAGCAGCGTCAGGGTTGAGGAAAAACTGTTTTTT,CASSVRVEEKLFF
TRBV9,NA,TRBJ2-5,14,TRBD1,TGTGCCAGCAGCCCCAGGGACAGGGCAGAGACCCAGTACTTC,CASSPRDRAETQYF
TRBV19,NA,TRBJ1-3,20,TRBD1,TGTGCCAGTAGTCCCGCAACGAAAATACAGGGGTCTTACTCTGGAAACACCATATATTTT,CASSPATKIQGSYSGNTIYF
TRBV5-1,NA,TRBJ1-4,16,NA,TGCGCCAGCAGCTTGGCCGAACAAGCAACTAATGAAAAACTGTTTTTT,CASSLAEQATNEKLFF